A single sample is the source of the 32 T cell receptor beta chains below, sequenced in a study of cytomegalovirus exposure and HLA in healthy donors. PCR employed 60 Vbeta and 13 Jbeta primers. The protocol was immunoSEQ multiplex PCR, while the TCRdb copy is restricted to in-frame clones and leaves out a portion. The listing contains 130,000 or so clones. The sample taken for sequencing was PBMCs. These receptors all stem from a woman aged 40 to 49 in good health and CMV-seronegative.

This chain connects TRBV5-1 to TRBJ1-1; D unresolved. V gave up 4 bases and J gave up 0 bases, with 16 bases separating them. This CDR3 comprises 16 residues. Per the germline V gene, CDR1 is SGHRS and CDR2 is YFSETQ. CDR3 sequence (DNA): TGCGCCAGCAGCGCGCGGGCAGGCGGCATGAACACTGAAGCTTTCTTT. Translating gives CASSARAGGMNTEAFF.

The gene calls are TRBV18 and TRBJ1-1, with D unclear. The CDR3 runs 14 residues. Trimming shortened V by 6 bases and J by 4 bases, and 15 bases separated the two germline ends. Germline V CDR1 and CDR2: KGHSH, LQKENI. The CDR3 DNA sequence: TGTGCCAGCTCTCCGACCGTTGACTTCACTGAAGCTTTCTTT. Its protein is CASSPTVDFTEAFF.

The rearrangement uses TRBV5-6 and TRBJ2-1; 10 bases match TRBD2. With 0 bases clipped from V and 8 bases from J, the junction kept 5 bases outside the gene matches. The V gene's germline CDR1 is SGHDT and CDR2 YYEEEE. The CDR3 extends over 15 amino acids. In DNA form, the CDR3 reads TGTGCCAGCAGCTTGGAACCAGCGGGGGGGGATGAGCAGTTCTTC. As protein: CASSLEPAGGDEQFF.

The V and J genes are TRBV29-1 and TRBJ2-7; possible D gene TRBD1, 6 bases. Germline CDR1 and CDR2: SQVTM and ANQGSEA. This CDR3 is built from 13 residues. V was pared by 6 bases and J by 3 bases, with 15 bases between. The DNA for the CDR3 is TGCAGCGTCGTCAGGGGAAGCGGCTACGAGCAGTACTTC. Translated, it gives CSVVRGSGYEQYF.

The chain carries TRBV19 and TRBJ1-5; the match to TRBD1 covers 9 bases. The CDR3 contains 14 residues. The trim removed 6 bases at V and 4 bases at J, leaving 4 bases unmatched. CDR1 LNHDA and CDR2 SQIVND come from the germline V gene (reference sequence). The CDR3 spells CASSAGTGNQPQHF. CDR3 sequence (DNA): TGTGCCAGTAGCGCCGGGACAGGGAATCAGCCCCAGCATTTT.

This rearrangement joins TRBV7-8 to TRBJ1-6; 7 bases are shared with TRBD1. Germline V gives CDR1 SGHVS, CDR2 FQNEAQ. The CDR3 covers 20 residues. The J segment lost 0 bases and the V segment lost 3 bases, leaving 14 bases of the junction unmatched. The CDR3 reads CASSLVWDSDLSSYNSPLHF. The CDR3 coding sequence is TGTGCCAGCAGCTTGGTATGGGACAGCGATTTGAGCTCCTATAATTCACCCCTCCACTTT.

The chain recombines TRBV5-6 with TRBJ1-6; a weak D match, TRBD1 (5 bases). The CDR3 has 14 amino acids. The V gene's germline CDR1 is SGHDT and CDR2 YYEEEE. The V and J ends lost 6 bases and 5 bases respectively, with 12 bases between them. This chain's CDR3 is CASNLAGNNSPLHF. The CDR3 coding sequence is TGTGCCAGCAACCTCGCAGGGAATAATTCACCCCTCCACTTT.

J is TRBJ2-3 and V is TRBV11-3; D remains ambiguous. In germline, CDR1 is SGHNT, CDR2 YENEEA. V lost 5 bases and J lost 4, with 7 bases in between. The CDR3 extends over 12 amino acids. CDR3 DNA: TGTGCCAGCAGCCCGTCCCCAGATACGCAGTATTTT. This codes for CASSPSPDTQYF.

This chain links TRBV6-6 with TRBJ1-2; TRBD1 matches at 10 bases. V was clipped by 6 bases and J by 11 bases; unmatched bases: 9. This CDR3 comprises 13 residues. Looked up from germline, CDR1 is MNHNY and CDR2 is SVGAGI (reference sequence). CDR3: CASSPGTGAQYTF. For the CDR3, the DNA is TGTGCCAGCAGCCCCGGGACAGGGGCCCAGTACACCTTC.

The chain couples TRBV7-3 to TRBJ2-5, with 10 bases that match TRBD2. Germline values: CDR1 SGHTA, CDR2 FQGTGA. The CDR3 is made up of 16 amino acids. Trimming cost V 5 bases and J 2 bases; bases outside gene matches: 8. CDR3 loop: CASSPGTSAVQETQYF. The CDR3, as DNA: TGTGCCAGCAGCCCGGGGACTAGCGCGGTTCAAGAGACCCAGTACTTC.

The chain links TRBV5-1 to TRBJ1-5, with D unclear. Germline V gene data show CDR1 as SGHRS and CDR2 as YFSETQ. This CDR3 spans 13 amino acids. The germline V and J ends were trimmed by 0 bases and 7 bases, with 8 bases remaining between them. The CDR3 DNA reads as TGCGCCAGCAGCTTGGATAGCCGGCAGCCCCAGCATTTT. Its protein product is CASSLDSRQPQHF.

The chain joins TRBV4-1 to TRBJ2-6; possible D gene TRBD2, 5 bases. CDR3 length equals 17 residues. Trimming left V 0 bases short and J 0 bases short, with 9 bases between. Looked up from germline, CDR1 is MGHRA and CDR2 is YSYEKL. CDR3 bases: TGCGCCAGCAGCCAAGATGGCGGACTCTCTGGGGCCAACGTCCTGACTTTC. Its protein product is CASSQDGGLSGANVLTF.

The rearrangement joins TRBV7-3 to TRBJ1-1; 10 bases are a match to TRBD1. J lost 6 bases, V lost 3 bases, and 10 bases had no gene match. CDR3 size: 16 residues. The germline gives CDR1 SGHTA, CDR2 FQGTGA. In DNA, the CDR3 is TGTGCCAGCAGCTTGACTGGGACAGGGGATTTCGCTGAAGCTTTCTTT. Amino acid sequence: CASSLTGTGDFAEAFF.

The chain couples TRBV6-5 to TRBJ1-3; the D is unclear. V was clipped by 5 bases and J by 4 bases, with 6 bases between them. Germline assignment: CDR1 MNHEY and CDR2 SVGAGI. CDR3 length: 12 residues. The CDR3: CASSGQGNTIYF. As DNA, the CDR3 is TGTGCCAGCAGTGGGCAAGGAAACACCATATATTTT.

This rearrangement joins TRBV7-2 to TRBJ1-3; unclear D gene. V was shortened by 5 bases and J by 1 base, with 12 bases between the two germline ends. Germline-derived CDR1 and CDR2 are SGHTA and FQGNSA. The CDR3 loop spans 15 amino acids. The CDR3 loop is CASSPRPGSGNTIYF. CDR3 in DNA: TGTGCCAGCAGCCCCCGTCCGGGGTCTGGAAACACCATATATTTT.

The gene calls are TRBV5-1 and TRBJ2-2; perhaps TRBD2 as D (7 bases). The CDR3 covers 15 residues. V was pared by 5 bases and J by 2 bases, with 13 bases between. The germline CDR1 and CDR2 sequences are SGHRS and YFSETQ. The CDR3 bases are TGCGCCAGCAGTAGGGGGGGGCTCAACACCGGGGAGCTGTTTTTT. It encodes CASSRGGLNTGELFF. Filled out from reference TRBV5-1 and TRBJ2-2, the complete variable domain reads KAGVTQTPRYLIKTRGQQVTLSCSPISGHRSVSWYQQTPGQGLQFLFEYFSETQRNKGNFPGRFSGRQFSNSRSEMNVSTLELGDSALYLCASSRGGLNTGELFFGEGSRLTVL.

The V gene is TRBV10-3, the J gene TRBJ2-5; 7 bases are shared with TRBD1. This CDR3 is 14 amino acids long. Trimming at V came to 6 bases and at J to 1 base, leaving 5 bases not matched to a gene. Germline CDR1 is ENHRY and CDR2 is SYGVKD. The CDR3 DNA follows: TGTGCCATCAGCCAGACAGGGACCCAAGAGACCCAGTACTTC. Amino acid sequence: CAISQTGTQETQYF.

The genes are TRBV7-3 and TRBJ2-3; 7 bases agree with TRBD1. CDR3 size: 14 residues. Trimming removed 4 bases from V and 2 bases from J; junction bases left unmatched: 3. Germline lookup yields CDR1 SGHTA and CDR2 FQGTGA. The CDR3 DNA reads TGTGCCAGCAGCTGGACAGGCCTCACAGATACGCAGTATTTT. Protein sequence: CASSWTGLTDTQYF.

The chain links TRBV11-2 to TRBJ2-3; 7 bases line up with TRBD1. Trimming cost V 5 bases and J 0 bases; bases outside gene matches: 8. Germline-derived CDR1 and CDR2 are SGHAT and FQNNGV. This CDR3 region has 16 residues. This CDR3 reads CASSARPGQSTDTQYF. Here the CDR3 DNA reads TGTGCCAGCAGCGCCCGTCCGGGACAGAGCACAGATACGCAGTATTTT.

The chain employs TRBV7-6 and TRBJ2-5, with TRBD1 matching over 7 bases. Germline loops: CDR1 SGHVS, CDR2 FNYEAQ. This CDR3 is 17 amino acids long. Losses at the gene ends were 4 bases for V and 1 base for J; bases not matched to a gene: 12. DNA for the CDR3: TGTGCCAGCAGCTCCTCCTCGAGACAGGGTCCCCAAGAGACCCAGTACTTC. Encoded protein: CASSSSSRQGPQETQYF. Supplemented by reference TRBV7-6 and TRBJ2-5, the full variable domain reads GAGVSQSPRYKVTKRGQDVALRCDPISGHVSLYWYRQALGQGPEFLTYFNYEAQQDKSGLPNDRFSAERPEGSISTLTIQRTEQRDSAMYRCASSSSSRQGPQETQYFGPGTRLLVL.

This chain links TRBV7-9 with TRBJ2-5; 8 nucleotides match TRBD1. V was clipped by 4 bases and J by 4 bases; unmatched bases: 8. Germline V gives CDR1 SEHNR, CDR2 FQNEAQ (reference sequence). The CDR3 runs to 15 residues. CDR3 region: CASSSNPGQVETQYF. CDR3 bases: TGTGCCAGCAGCTCAAACCCGGGACAGGTAGAGACCCAGTACTTC. The entire variable domain, with the rest obtained from reference TRBV7-9 and TRBJ2-5, is as follows: DTGVSQNPRHKITKRGQNVTFRCDPISEHNRLYWYRQTLGQGPEFLTYFQNEAQLEKSRLLSDRFSAERPKGSFSTLEIQRTEQGDSAMYLCASSSNPGQVETQYFGPGTRLLVL.

V and J are TRBV10-3 and TRBJ1-1; TRBD1 might be the D (6 bases). V was shortened by 4 bases and J by 6 bases, with 18 bases between the two germline ends. Per germline, CDR1 ENHRY and CDR2 SYGVKD. The CDR3 sequence is 15 residues long. Here the CDR3 reads CAISGTQGGGAEAFF. In nucleotides, the CDR3 is TGTGCCATCAGTGGAACACAGGGTGGGGGGGCTGAAGCTTTCTTT.

The gene calls are TRBV7-2 and TRBJ2-7, with TRBD1 matching over 9 bases. The CDR3 loop spans 14 amino acids. With V trimmed by 5 bases and J by 6 bases, 8 bases remained unmatched. From germline, CDR1 is SGHTA and CDR2 FQGNSA. The CDR3, as DNA: TGTGCCAGCAGCCCGGACAGGGGAATGGGCGAGCAGTACGTC. It yields the protein CASSPDRGMGEQYV.

V and J are TRBV19 and TRBJ1-1; no reliable D call. This CDR3 spans 11 amino acids. CDR1 is LNHDA, CDR2 SQIVND, per germline (reference sequence). V lost 5 bases, J lost 6 bases, and 7 bases lay in between. This chain's CDR3 is CASSAGAEAFF. Here the CDR3 DNA reads TGTGCCAGTAGTGCGGGAGCTGAAGCTTTCTTT.

The V call is TRBV5-1, the J call TRBJ1-3; D ambiguous. The CDR3 has 16 residues. Between the trimmed V and J ends, which lost 0 bases and 0 bases, there was a span of 10 bases. Germline CDR1 reads SGHRS; CDR2 reads YFSETQ. The CDR3 nucleotides read TGCGCCAGCAGCTTGGGGACGGGGAACTCTGGAAACACCATATATTTT. Protein product: CASSLGTGNSGNTIYF.

The chain couples TRBV29-1 to TRBJ1-4; maybe TRBD1 (5 bases). The CDR3 runs to 14 residues. The germline CDR1 and CDR2 sequences are SQVTM and ANQGSEA. V gave up 4 bases and J gave up 3 bases, with 12 bases separating them. The CDR3 loop is CSVGGVESNEKLFF. The CDR3 DNA is TGCAGCGTTGGGGGGGTTGAGTCTAATGAAAAACTGTTTTTT.

This chain connects TRBV7-3 to TRBJ2-4, with D possibly being TRBD1 (6 bases). This CDR3 has 18 amino acids. Between the trimmed V and J ends, which lost 5 bases and 6 bases, there was a span of 26 bases. The germline V gene has CDR1 SGHTA and CDR2 FQGTGA. CDR3 DNA: TGTGCCAGCAGCGTCAGGTCCCTCACCGCAGGGGTAATAAACATTCAGTACTTC. It specifies CASSVRSLTAGVINIQYF. The full variable domain, completed using reference TRBV7-3 and TRBJ2-4, is GAGVSQTPSNKVTEKGKYVELRCDPISGHTALYWYRQSLGQGPEFLIYFQGTGAADDSGLPNDRFFAVRPEGSVSTLKIQRTERGDSAVYLCASSVRSLTAGVINIQYFGAGTRLSVL.

This chain links TRBV11-3 with TRBJ1-1, with 7 positions matching TRBD1. V lost 5 bases to trimming and J lost 4 bases; unmatched junction nucleotides: 7. The CDR3 spans 14 residues. Germline V gene sequence: CDR1 SGHNT, CDR2 YENEEA. For the CDR3, the DNA is TGTGCCAGCAGCCCTCGGACAGGAAGCACTGAAGCTTTCTTT. It specifies CASSPRTGSTEAFF.

Details on this clone: Other DNA sequences of this sample code for an identical CDR3. The chain recombines TRBV5-6 with TRBJ1-4; TRBD1 matches at 10 bases. Per the germline V gene, CDR1 is SGHDT and CDR2 is YYEEEE. V dropped 3 bases and J dropped 6; count of bases not matched to a gene: 5. The CDR3 has 15 residues. The CDR3 DNA reads TGTGCCAGCAGCTACGACAGGGGGCGCGATGAAAAACTGTTTTTT. This sequence encodes CASSYDRGRDEKLFF. Combining the CDR3 with reference TRBV5-6 and TRBJ1-4 gives the whole variable domain DAGVTQSPTHLIKTRGQQVTLRCSPKSGHDTVSWYQQALGQGPQFIFQYYEEEERQRGNFPDRFSGHQFPNYSSELNVNALLLGDSALYLCASSYDRGRDEKLFFGSGTQLSVL.

This rearrangement joins TRBV5-1 to TRBJ1-2; perhaps TRBD1 as D (6 bases). This CDR3 has 13 amino acids. Germline CDR1 is SGHRS and CDR2 is YFSETQ. The V end lost 0 bases, the J end lost 6 bases, and 9 bases lay between the germline ends. CDR3 DNA: TGCGCCAGCAGCTTGGAGGGACATGATGGCTACACCTTC. This encodes CASSLEGHDGYTF.

The J gene is TRBJ2-7, the V gene TRBV6-5, with 11 positions matching TRBD1. V lost 0 bases to trimming and J lost 6 bases; unmatched junction nucleotides: 4. The CDR3 covers 15 residues. Per germline, CDR1 MNHEY and CDR2 SVGAGI. The CDR3 protein is CASSYSRTGGFEQYF. CDR3 in DNA: TGTGCCAGCAGTTACTCTAGGACAGGGGGCTTCGAGCAGTACTTC.

The chain recombines TRBV11-2 with TRBJ1-1, with 9 bases aligning to TRBD1. CDR3 size: 15 residues. Unmatched junction bases numbered 8, after V lost 5 bases and J lost 4 bases. Per the germline V gene, CDR1 is SGHAT and CDR2 is FQNNGV. CDR3 amino acids: CASSPNRGRGTEAFF. The CDR3 DNA follows: TGTGCCAGCAGCCCTAACAGGGGGCGGGGCACTGAAGCTTTCTTT.